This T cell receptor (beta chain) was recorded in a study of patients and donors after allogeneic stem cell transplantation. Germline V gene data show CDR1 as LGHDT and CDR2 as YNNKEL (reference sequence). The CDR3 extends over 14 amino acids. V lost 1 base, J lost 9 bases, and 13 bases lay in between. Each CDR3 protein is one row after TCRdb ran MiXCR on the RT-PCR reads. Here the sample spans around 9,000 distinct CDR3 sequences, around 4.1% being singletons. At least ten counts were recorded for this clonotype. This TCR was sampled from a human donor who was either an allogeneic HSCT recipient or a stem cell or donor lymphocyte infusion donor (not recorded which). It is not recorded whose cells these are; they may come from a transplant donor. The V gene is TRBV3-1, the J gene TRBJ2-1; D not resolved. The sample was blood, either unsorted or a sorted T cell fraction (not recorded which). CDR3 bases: TGTGCCAGCAGCCAAGTTCACCAGGCCGGTGAGCAGTTCTTC. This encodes CASSQVHQAGEQFF.